This TCR beta chain emerged from a study of CD8+ T cells in alopecia areata. Study-level information: It was 6 to 18 months of tofacitinib, and then there were 6 months off drug.

Once RNA had been extracted, it was reverse transcribed into cDNA to act as the sequencing template. Some clones are missing from TCRdb's copy, which holds only in-frame ones; the method was immunoSEQ multiplex PCR. In the table there are about 69,000 clones, 60% of which are singletons. Overall study results and limits: Sequencing of scalp tissue also captures the resident alphabeta T cells of normal skin. Mouse data revealed clearer TCR sharing than patient data did, a gap possibly tied to HLA.

Of note for this clone: Its antigen remains unidentified.

Sample: CD8+ T cells sorted from blood, taken at week 0. The TCR originated in a human donor with alopecia areata.

CDR3: CSVDVGGTEAFF. The CDR3, as DNA: TGCAGCGTTGACGTGGGTGGCACTGAAGCTTTCTTT. This chain links TRBV29-1 with TRBJ1-1; D is uncertain. The CDR3 consists of 12 residues. V was clipped by 3 bases and J by 4 bases, with 9 bases between them. Germline CDR1 is SQVTM and CDR2 is ANQGSEA.